The present TCR beta chain was sequenced within a study of T cells in Graves' hyperthyroidism and ophthalmopathy. Many counts were recorded for this clonotype. The V gene lost 7 bases and the J gene lost 5 bases, with 19 bases spanning the gap. The CDR3 has 15 amino acids. Germline V gene data show CDR1 as KGHDR and CDR2 as SFDVKD. There were TCR beta CDR3 regions amplified from RNA transcripts. TCR CDR3 underwent first-round RT-PCR with the HTBI primer set. TCRdb itself ran the multiplex PCR reads through MiXCR, one entry per CDR3 protein. The sample yields hundreds of thousands of distinct CDR3 sequences, 46% seen once. Hyperthyroidism, newly diagnosed and lasting under 2 months, affected patients aged 18 to 65.

This receptor was identified in a woman between 18 and 30 years old with Graves' hyperthyroidism. Sequencing was carried out using peripheral blood or thyroid tissue (not recorded which). The chain has TRBV24-1 and TRBJ2-5; D may be TRBD1 (6 bases). The CDR3 DNA is TGTGCCACCAGCAGACGGACAGAGAGGGATGAGACCCAGTACTTC. It yields the protein CATSRRTERDETQYF.